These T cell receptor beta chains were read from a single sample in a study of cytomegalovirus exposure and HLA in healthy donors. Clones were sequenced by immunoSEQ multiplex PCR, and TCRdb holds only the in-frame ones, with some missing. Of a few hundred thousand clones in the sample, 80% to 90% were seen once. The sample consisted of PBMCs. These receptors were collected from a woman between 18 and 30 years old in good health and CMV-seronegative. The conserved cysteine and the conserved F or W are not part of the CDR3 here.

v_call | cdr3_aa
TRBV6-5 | ASSYSQRVYNEQF
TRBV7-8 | ASSPRQGASPGYT
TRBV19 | ASGLAGVAEQF
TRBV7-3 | ASSFRVRDTEAF
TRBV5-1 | ASSVRQDKETQY
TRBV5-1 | ASTHRVGSSTDTQY
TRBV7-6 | ASSFQGMETQY
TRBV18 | ASSPPTRPPVNTEAF
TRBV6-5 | ASSYSKGSGQPQH
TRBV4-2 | ASSHLDRGRNGYT
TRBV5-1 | ASSHLPTGPWAGTYNEQF